Detailed here is one T cell receptor (beta chain). Its antigen is currently unknown. TCRdb's copy holds only in-frame clones and misses some; the assay was immunoSEQ multiplex PCR. The table records approximately 140,000 clones, around 90% of them present only once. The CDR3 has 13 amino acids. The V and J ends lost 4 bases and 6 bases respectively, with 9 bases between them. The germline CDR1 and CDR2 sequences are MNHEY and SVGAGI. The data were taken from a study of T cell responses to AZD1222 COVID-19 vaccine. Study-wide points: The study found vaccine-associated CD4 TCRs spanning spike, dominant at 160-218 and 743-854. Clonal diversity was possibly underestimated, and white British individuals and females predominated among donors. Seropositivity was recorded at baseline in only six AZD1222 recipients. Scientists sampled the repertoires only once the peak T cell response had passed.

The J gene is TRBJ2-2, the V gene TRBV6-5; D perhaps matches TRBD2 (5 bases). The source material was peripheral blood, sampled 28 days after the second AZD1222 dose. The source is an adult who received the AZD1222 COVID-19 vaccine. CDR3 in DNA: TGTGCCAGCAGTTTCCTAGCCTCCGGGGAGCTGTTTTTT. Protein product: CASSFLASGELFF.